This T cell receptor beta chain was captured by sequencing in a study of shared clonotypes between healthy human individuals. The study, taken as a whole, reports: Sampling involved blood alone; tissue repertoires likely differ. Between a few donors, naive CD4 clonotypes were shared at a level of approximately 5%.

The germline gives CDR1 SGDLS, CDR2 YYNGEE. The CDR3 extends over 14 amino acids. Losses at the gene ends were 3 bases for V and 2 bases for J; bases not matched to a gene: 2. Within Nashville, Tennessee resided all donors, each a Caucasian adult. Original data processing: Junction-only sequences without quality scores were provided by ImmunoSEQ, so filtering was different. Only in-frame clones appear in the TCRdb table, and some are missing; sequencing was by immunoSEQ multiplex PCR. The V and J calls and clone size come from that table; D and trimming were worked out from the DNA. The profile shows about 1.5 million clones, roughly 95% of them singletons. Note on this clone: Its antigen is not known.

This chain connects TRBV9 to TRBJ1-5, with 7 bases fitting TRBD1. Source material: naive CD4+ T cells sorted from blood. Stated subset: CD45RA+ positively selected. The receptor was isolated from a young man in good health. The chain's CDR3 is CASSGTGGNQPQHF. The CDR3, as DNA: TGTGCCAGCAGCGGAACAGGGGGCAATCAGCCCCAGCATTTT.